This TCR beta chain comes out of a study of CD8+CD57+ T cells in acquired aplastic anemia. Germline V gene lookup returns CDR1 SNHLY and CDR2 FYNNEI. The CDR3 runs 15 residues. Germline trimming cut 2 bases from V and 2 bases from J; bases unmatched to any gene: 3. CDR3 and TCR beta VDJ profiling relied on a genomic DNA template. MiXCR, run by TCRdb on the reads, gives a single entry per CDR3 protein. This table has around 430,000 distinct CDR3 sequences, 25% to 40% appearing once. Only patients with CD8+CD57+ cell expansion on flow cytometry were chosen for sequencing. Material: sorted CD4+, CD8+, or CD8+CD57+ T cells (not recorded which) from PBMCs. The chain couples TRBV2 to TRBJ1-5, with 7 bases fitting TRBD1. The receptor comes from a human donor with aplastic anemia. The CDR3 DNA reads TGTGCCAGCAGTGAATACGGACAGGGCAATCAGCCCCAGCATTTT. Protein sequence: CASSEYGQGNQPQHF.